What follows is one T cell receptor (beta chain) and its context. Per the germline V gene, CDR1 is SGHTA and CDR2 is FQGNSA. The CDR3 is made up of 12 amino acids. The V and J ends lost 5 bases and 7 bases respectively, with 8 bases between them. The source of the sample is a study of blood T cell repertoires in COVID-19. The repertoire was sequenced with immunoSEQ multiplex PCR; TCRdb's copy has only in-frame clones and lacks some. The sample has approximately 33,000 clones; roughly three quarters are singletons. The TCR sequence derives from a man between 65 and 79 years old with acute or convalescent COVID-19. V usage is TRBV7-2 and J usage is TRBJ1-4; possible D gene TRBD1, 6 bases. The sequenced material came from peripheral blood. The CDR3 loop is CASSQDSEKLFF. Here the CDR3 DNA reads TGTGCCAGCAGCCAGGACAGTGAAAAACTGTTTTTT.